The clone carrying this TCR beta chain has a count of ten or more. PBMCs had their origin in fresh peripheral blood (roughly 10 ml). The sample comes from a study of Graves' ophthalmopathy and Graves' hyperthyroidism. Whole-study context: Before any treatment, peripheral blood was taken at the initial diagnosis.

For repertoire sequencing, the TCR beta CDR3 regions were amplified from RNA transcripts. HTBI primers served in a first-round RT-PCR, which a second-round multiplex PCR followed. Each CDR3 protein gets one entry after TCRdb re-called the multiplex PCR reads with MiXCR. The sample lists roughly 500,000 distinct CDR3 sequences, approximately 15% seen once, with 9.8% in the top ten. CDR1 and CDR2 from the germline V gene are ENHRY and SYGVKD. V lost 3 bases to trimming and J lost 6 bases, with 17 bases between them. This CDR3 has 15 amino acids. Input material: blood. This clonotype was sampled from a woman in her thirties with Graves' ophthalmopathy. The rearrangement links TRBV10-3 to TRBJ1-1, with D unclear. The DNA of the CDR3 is TGTGCCATCAGTGACCCCATTACCCGTGGGGCTGAAGCTTTCTTT. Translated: CAISDPITRGAEAFF.